This TCR beta chain was documented in a study of blood T cell repertoires in COVID-19. Study information: T cells, B-cell-depleted T cells, or PBMCs provided the cDNA or gDNA that served as material.

As originally analysed: Quantification of nucleated cells was approximated via reference gene primer amplification. The data were produced by immunoSEQ multiplex PCR, yet TCRdb's version contains in-frame clones alone and is incomplete. That table supplies the V and J calls and clone size; D and trimming were determined from the DNA. Of approximately 500,000 clones in the sample, roughly 90% are singletons; the top ten hold about 2%. Trimming removed 0 bases from V and 7 bases from J; junction bases left unmatched: 13. Germline V CDR1 and CDR2: WNHNN, SYGVQD (reference sequence). The CDR3 consists of 17 residues. Residents of 24 US areas, aged about 18 to 89 years, made up the participants.

The specimen sequenced was PBMCs or T cells enriched from blood (not recorded which). The rearrangement uses TRBV10-1 and TRBJ2-3; 7 bases fit TRBD1. The sequence came from a middle-aged woman who had recovered from COVID-19. CDR3 in amino acids: CASSESRVAGGGNTQYF. The CDR3 DNA follows: TGCGCCAGCAGTGAGTCGAGGGTGGCAGGGGGTGGAAATACGCAGTATTTT.